The 15 T cell receptor beta chains in this list originate from one sample, sequenced in a study of CD8+CD57+ T cells in acquired aplastic anemia. According to the study, genomic DNA was the template for TCR beta VDJ and CDR3 profiling. TCRdb used MiXCR to reprocess the reads, holding one entry per CDR3 protein. The sample has 35,000 to 45,000 distinct CDR3 sequences; approximately 71% are singletons. Specimen: sorted CD4+, CD8+, or CD8+CD57+ T cells (not recorded which) from PBMCs. Every receptor here comes from a human donor in good health, serving as a control.

The J gene is TRBJ1-6, the V gene TRBV20-1; 10 nucleotides line up with TRBD1. V was clipped by 4 bases and J by 11 bases; unmatched bases: 5. This CDR3 has 13 amino acids. CDR1 is DFQATT and CDR2 is SNEGSKA in the germline V gene (reference sequence). The CDR3 region is CSAIRQGATPLHF. CDR3 DNA: TGCAGTGCTATCCGACAGGGGGCAACACCCCTCCACTTT.

This clonotype showed up just a few times. The CDR3 bases are TGTGCCAGCAGTGGTTCTTTACAGGCGCAGTACTTC. Amino acids: CASSGSLQAQYF. The rearrangement joins TRBV6-4 to TRBJ2-7; D possibly corresponds to TRBD1 (5 bases). CDR1 and CDR2 (germline): MRHNA, SNTAGT. This CDR3 comprises 12 residues. The V and J ends lost 4 bases and 9 bases respectively, with 13 bases between them.

The chain combines TRBV7-9 with TRBJ2-5, with 7 bases identical to TRBD1. From germline, CDR1 is SEHNR and CDR2 FQNEAQ (reference sequence). The ends lost 6 bases at V and 5 bases at J; junction bases unmatched: 6. The CDR3 is 13 amino acids. CDR3 nucleotide sequence: TGTGCCAGCAGACCGACAGGGTTGGAGACCCAGTACTTC. It yields the protein CASRPTGLETQYF. Based on the CDR3 plus reference TRBV7-9 and TRBJ2-5, the full variable domain is DTGVSQNPRHKITKRGQNVTFRCDPISEHNRLYWYRQTLGQGPEFLTYFQNEAQLEKSRLLSDRFSAERPKGSFSTLEIQRTEQGDSAMYLCASRPTGLETQYFGPGTRLLVL.

This clonotype has a handful of counts. The chain links TRBV29-1 to TRBJ2-3; D remains unclear. This CDR3 is built from 12 residues. The germline CDR1 and CDR2 sequences are SQVTM and ANQGSEA. Trimming shortened V by 3 bases and J by 6 bases, and 10 bases separated the two germline ends. CDR3 sequence (DNA): TGCAGCGTTGATACTGTCGTGGATACGCAGTATTTT. Translation: CSVDTVVDTQYF.

V usage is TRBV29-1 and J usage is TRBJ1-3; D unclear. V gave up 7 bases and J gave up 3 bases, with 7 bases separating them. This CDR3 contains 11 residues. From germline, CDR1 is SQVTM and CDR2 ANQGSEA. The CDR3 loop reads CSGEVGNTIYF. The CDR3 DNA follows: TGCAGCGGGGAGGTTGGAAACACCATATATTTT.

The sample holds many counts of this clonotype. The chain recombines TRBV6-4 with TRBJ2-5; 10 nucleotides line up with TRBD1. CDR3 length equals 15 residues. The J segment lost 2 bases and the V segment lost 2 bases, leaving 2 bases of the junction unmatched. Germline V gene sequence: CDR1 MRHNA, CDR2 SNTAGT. For the CDR3, the DNA is TGTGCCAGCAGTGACCGGACAGGGGGGCAAGAGACCCAGTACTTC. Protein product: CASSDRTGGQETQYF.

V gene TRBV2 combines with J gene TRBJ2-7; D is unresolved. Germline CDR1 SNHLY, CDR2 FYNNEI. V lost 2 bases, J lost 2 bases, and 7 bases lay in between. There are 13 residues in the CDR3. CDR3: CASSEWHAYEQYF. In DNA form, the CDR3 reads TGTGCCAGCAGTGAATGGCATGCCTACGAGCAGTACTTC.

The chain carries TRBV24-1 and TRBJ2-7, with a possible D match to TRBD2 (6 bases). Germline CDR1 reads KGHDR; CDR2 reads SFDVKD. This CDR3 has 16 residues. Trimming shortened V by 1 base and J by 2 bases, and 14 bases separated the two germline ends. The CDR3 DNA sequence: TGTGCCACCAGTGATTTTGGGCGGGAAGTCGCCTACGAGCAGTACGTC. Translating it yields CATSDFGREVAYEQYV.

The chain uses TRBV2 and TRBJ2-5, with TRBD2 identical over 10 bases. J lost 5 bases, V lost 5 bases, and 11 bases had no gene match. The CDR3 contains 16 residues. Germline CDR1 and CDR2: SNHLY and FYNNEI. CDR3 sequence: CASSTSLLAGEETQYF. The CDR3 DNA is TGTGCCAGCAGTACCTCGCTTCTAGCGGGAGAGGAGACCCAGTACTTC.

The CDR3 DNA reads TGTGCCAGCAGCTCAACCATGGCGGGGAGATCCTACGAGCAGTACTTC. This encodes CASSSTMAGRSYEQYF. V usage is TRBV11-1 and J usage is TRBJ2-7; weak D call: TRBD2 (6 bases). The CDR3 is made up of 16 amino acids. Trimming took off 4 bases at V and 1 base at J, with 17 bases between the two ends. Germline V CDR1 and CDR2: SGHAT, FQDESV (reference sequence).

The V call is TRBV29-1, the J call TRBJ2-7; no definite D call. Trimming pared 5 bases from V and 7 bases from J, leaving 15 bases between. The CDR3 is 12 residues long. Germline CDR1 reads SQVTM; CDR2 reads ANQGSEA. The CDR3 sequence is CSVSLMLREQYF. CDR3 nucleotides: TGCAGCGTTTCCCTGATGCTTAGGGAGCAGTACTTC.

The V call is TRBV20-1, the J call TRBJ2-7, with D perhaps matching TRBD1 (6 bases). The CDR3 has 15 residues. Germline V CDR1 and CDR2: DFQATT, SNEGSKA (reference sequence). V was pared by 6 bases and J by 0 bases, with 18 bases between. CDR3 coding DNA: TGCAGTGCCACCAACTGGACAGACTACTCCTACGAGCAGTACTTC. This gives the protein CSATNWTDYSYEQYF.

The chain recombines TRBV29-1 with TRBJ1-1, with a tentative D call TRBD1 (5 bases). CDR3 size: 12 residues. CDR1 and CDR2 from the germline V gene are SQVTM and ANQGSEA. V was trimmed by 7 bases and J by 1 base, leaving 10 bases between them. The CDR3 DNA sequence: TGCAGCGCCAGACAGACGAACACTGAAGCTTTCTTT. Its protein product is CSARQTNTEAFF.

This clonotype was picked up many times. The chain carries TRBV27 and TRBJ1-5, with 8 bases lining up with TRBD1. CDR3 length equals 14 residues. J lost 2 bases, V lost 6 bases, and 3 bases had no gene match. The germline V gene has CDR1 MNHEY and CDR2 SMNVEV (reference sequence). The CDR3 reads CASRLTGGNQPQHF. The DNA of the CDR3 is TGTGCCAGCAGGTTGACAGGGGGCAATCAGCCCCAGCATTTT.

The table lists this clonotype with many counts. The genes are TRBV6-1 and TRBJ1-3, with a possible D match to TRBD1 (6 bases). Germline V lookup: CDR1 MNHNS, CDR2 SASEGT. The V end was cut by 8 bases, the J end by 5 bases, with 7 bases between. The CDR3 has 11 amino acids. CDR3 sequence reads: CASWDRNTIYF. The CDR3 bases are TGTGCCAGCTGGGACAGAAACACCATATATTTT.